The 10 T cell receptor beta chains below were found in one sample sequenced in a study of identical twins. MiXCR, applied by TCRdb to the 5' RACE reads, yields one record per CDR3 protein. Here the sample spans 1.5 million or so distinct CDR3 sequences, around a third being singletons. The specimen was cord blood. The receptors were sampled from a newborn girl in good health.

Concerning this clonotype: With a much larger clone just one base away, this may be a read error. The V gene is TRBV20-1, the J gene TRBJ2-1; D is perhaps TRBD2 (5 bases). With the DNA end fitting TRBJ2-7 better, the J assignment may be wrong. Germline V CDR1 and CDR2: DFQATT, SNEGSKA (reference sequence). CDR3 size: 14 residues. This CDR3 reads CSARDRAAYNEQYF. The CDR3, as DNA: TGCAGTGCTAGAGATCGAGCGGCCTACAATGAGCAGTACTTC.

This clonotype has only a few counts. The V and J genes are TRBV20-1 and TRBJ1-6; no reliable D call. Germline CDR1 and CDR2: DFQATT and SNEGSKA (reference sequence). CDR3 length: 16 amino acids. V lost 3 bases, J lost 0 bases, and 12 bases lay in between. Here the CDR3 DNA reads TGCAGTGCTAGCGCAGGCCGTAGCTCCTATAATTCACCCCTCCACTTT. Translation: CSASAGRSSYNSPLHF.

This chain connects TRBV20-1 to TRBJ2-3, with 11 bases fitting TRBD1. CDR3 length equals 15 residues. V gave up 6 bases and J gave up 7 bases; unmatched junction bases: 12. Germline V gene sequence: CDR1 DFQATT, CDR2 SNEGSKA (reference sequence). CDR3 region: CSADRGTGGLYTQYF. The CDR3 DNA reads TGCAGTGCGGACCGCGGGACAGGGGGACTTTATACGCAGTATTTT.

The chain combines TRBV7-9 with TRBJ2-1; D could derive from TRBD1 or TRBD2 (7 bases each). Germline lookup yields CDR1 SEHNR and CDR2 FQNEAQ (reference sequence). Between the trimmed V and J ends, which lost 3 bases and 7 bases, there was a span of 22 bases. CDR3 size: 17 residues. The CDR3 loop reads CASSFRGMGGPWNEQFF. The CDR3 DNA reads as TGTGCCAGCAGCTTCAGGGGGATGGGAGGGCCTTGGAATGAGCAGTTCTTC.

This clonotype came up many times. The V and J genes are TRBV29-1 and TRBJ2-7, with 10 positions matching TRBD2. V lost 2 bases to trimming and J lost 4 bases; unmatched junction nucleotides: 8. Germline CDR1 is SQVTM and CDR2 is ANQGSEA. CDR3 length: 15 amino acids. The CDR3 DNA follows: TGCAGCGTTGAACCCCTAGCGGGGGTAACTTACGAGCAGTACTTC. It encodes CSVEPLAGVTYEQYF.

The genes are TRBV7-2 and TRBJ2-5; 13 bases fit TRBD2. CDR1 is SGHTA and CDR2 is FQGNSA in the germline V gene. After removal of 5 bases from V and 9 bases from J, the junction contained 6 bases not matched to a gene. There are 14 residues in the CDR3. CDR3 amino acids: CASSPGLAGESQYF. The DNA of the CDR3 is TGTGCCAGCAGCCCCGGACTAGCGGGGGAGTCCCAGTACTTC.

The gene calls are TRBV14 and TRBJ2-3, with D tentatively TRBD2 (5 bases). CDR3 length: 18 amino acids. Germline-derived CDR1 and CDR2 are SGHDN and FVKESK. Trimming left V 0 bases short and J 4 bases short, with 20 bases between. The CDR3 bases are TGTGCCAGCAGCCAAGATAGAAGAGGGTTGGGAAAGTCAGATACGCAGTATTTT. It translates to CASSQDRRGLGKSDTQYF.

The chain is built from TRBV18 and TRBJ2-1; maybe TRBD1 (6 bases). The J call is uncertain, as TRBJ2-7 better fits the DNA end. The CDR3 is 17 residues long. CDR1 KGHSH and CDR2 LQKENI come from the germline V gene. CDR3 protein: CASSPFSGTLYYNEQYF. The DNA of the CDR3 is TGTGCCAGCTCGCCATTCTCCGGGACACTCTATTACAATGAGCAGTACTTC.

The chain joins TRBV28 to TRBJ1-1; maybe TRBD1 (5 bases). The V end lost 0 bases, the J end lost 0 bases, and 8 bases lay between the germline ends. Germline V gene data show CDR1 as MDHEN and CDR2 as SYDVKM. CDR3 length equals 15 residues. The CDR3 DNA sequence: TGTGCCAGCAGTTTATGGCAGGGCATGAACACTGAAGCTTTCTTT. Protein product: CASSLWQGMNTEAFF.

This clonotype was seen many times. V and J are TRBV5-1 and TRBJ2-7; weak D call: TRBD2 (6 bases). The CDR3 has 13 amino acids. Germline-derived CDR1 and CDR2 are SGHRS and YFSETQ. Trimming removed 2 bases at V and 3 bases at J, with 9 bases between. The CDR3 DNA sequence: TGCGCCAGCAGCTTTGGGACTCTCTACGAGCAGTACTTC. Its protein is CASSFGTLYEQYF.